This entry lists 10 T cell receptor beta chains sequenced from one sample in a study of a mutant IDH1 vaccine in newly diagnosed glioma. These TCRs' antigens remain unknown. Assay used: immunoSEQ multiplex PCR; TCRdb lists only in-frame clones, some missing. The repertoire consists of tens of thousands of clones, with roughly 79% occurring once and the leading ten covering about 5.5%. Time point specified: week 23, last vaccination. Each dose of the vaccine consisted of 300 ug of mutant IDH1 20-mer peptide, with topical imiquimod. The source was PBMCs, collected from a glioma patient whose treatment included an IDH1 peptide vaccine. These receptors came from a man in his forties with glioma.

The chain uses TRBV5-4 and TRBJ2-2; 8 positions agree with TRBD1. Germline trimming cut 5 bases from V and 6 bases from J; bases unmatched to any gene: 3. The germline V gene has CDR1 SGHNT and CDR2 YYREEE (reference sequence). The CDR3 consists of 13 residues. In nucleotides, the CDR3 is TGTGCCAGCAGGAACAGGGGGTCCGGGGAGCTGTTTTTT. Protein product: CASRNRGSGELFF.

V gene TRBV6-6 combines with J gene TRBJ1-1; 11 bases are a match to TRBD1. CDR1 is MNHNY, CDR2 SVGAGI, per germline (reference sequence). The junction had 7 bases not matched to a gene; V was cut back by 5 bases and J by 11 bases. CDR3 size: 13 residues. The CDR3 DNA is TGTGCCAGCAGTAGGGGGACAGGGGGGAGGGCTTTCTTT. Encoded protein: CASSRGTGGRAFF.

This clone was found once. The gene calls are TRBV12-5 and TRBJ2-3, with D perhaps matching TRBD1 (5 bases). Germline V gives CDR1 LGHNT, CDR2 FRNRAP. The CDR3 is 16 amino acids. Trimming removed 1 base from V and 2 bases from J, with 13 bases in between. CDR3 DNA: TGTGCTAGTGGTTTGGGCACAGGAATTCACACAGATACGCAGTATTTT. This translates into CASGLGTGIHTDTQYF.

The chain employs TRBV20-1 and TRBJ2-1, with 7 bases matching TRBD2. J was trimmed by 11 bases and V by 6 bases; bases with no gene match: 7. The CDR3 covers 11 residues. Germline CDR1 is DFQATT and CDR2 is SNEGSKA (reference sequence). CDR3 loop: CSAKAGTKQFF. The CDR3 nucleotides are TGCAGTGCAAAAGCCGGGACTAAGCAGTTCTTC.

V gene TRBV30 combines with J gene TRBJ1-2, with D possibly TRBD1 on 5 matching bases. The CDR3 covers 14 residues. Looked up from germline, CDR1 is GTSNPN and CDR2 is SVGIG (reference sequence). The germline V and J ends were trimmed by 2 bases and 4 bases, with 14 bases remaining between them. CDR3 sequence reads: CAWSRSQGGYGYTF. CDR3 DNA: TGTGCCTGGAGTCGATCCCAGGGAGGCTATGGCTACACCTTC. The entire variable domain, with the rest obtained from reference TRBV30 and TRBJ1-2, is as follows: SQTIHQWPATLVQPVGSPLSLECTVEGTSNPNLYWYRQAAGRGLQLLFYSVGIGQISSEVPQNLSASRPQDRQFILSSKKLLLSDSGFYLCAWSRSQGGYGYTFGSGTRLTVV.

CDR3 region: CASSQDAQPRSSYEQYF. The CDR3 nucleotides are TGCGCCAGCAGCCAAGATGCCCAACCGAGGAGCTCCTACGAGCAGTACTTC. The V call is TRBV4-1, the J call TRBJ2-5; D not resolved. The J call may not be correct, given that the DNA end is closer to TRBJ2-7. Looked up from germline, CDR1 is MGHRA and CDR2 is YSYEKL. The CDR3 has 17 residues.

The chain has TRBV30 and TRBJ1-5; D possibly corresponds to TRBD1 (5 bases). CDR3 length equals 13 residues. V shed 8 bases and J shed 4 bases, with 15 bases lying between them. Germline-derived CDR1 and CDR2 are GTSNPN and SVGIG (reference sequence). This CDR3 reads CAMQIGVNQPQHF. In DNA form, the CDR3 reads TGTGCCATGCAGATAGGGGTAAATCAGCCCCAGCATTTT.

This clone was observed once. The rearrangement links TRBV9 to TRBJ2-1; a possible D gene is TRBD1 (6 bases). CDR1 and CDR2 from the germline V gene are SGDLS and YYNGEE. The ends were cut back, 0 bases at V and 1 base at J, with 14 bases in the middle. The CDR3 is 17 amino acids. The CDR3 protein is CASSVGSPRGSYNEQFF. The CDR3 nucleotides read TGTGCCAGCAGCGTAGGATCCCCAAGGGGGTCCTACAATGAGCAGTTCTTC.

V gene TRBV7-9 combines with J gene TRBJ2-3, with TRBD2 matching 8 bases. Germline trimming cut 0 bases from V and 14 bases from J; bases unmatched to any gene: 10. The CDR3 totals 14 residues. Looked up from germline, CDR1 is SEHNR and CDR2 is FQNEAQ (reference sequence). CDR3 in amino acids: CASSLAVSGAVWYF. The CDR3 bases are TGTGCCAGCAGCTTAGCGGTTAGCGGGGCTGTGTGGTATTTT.

This clone was counted a single time. The chain has TRBV7-2 and TRBJ2-1, with 9 bases lining up with TRBD1. The CDR3 is 15 amino acids. Germline lookup yields CDR1 SGHTA and CDR2 FQGNSA. V gave up 1 base and J gave up 4 bases; unmatched junction bases: 2. CDR3 amino acids: CASSLDRGPYNEQFF. Here the CDR3 DNA reads TGTGCCAGCAGCTTAGACAGGGGGCCTTACAATGAGCAGTTCTTC.